Each of the 7 T cell receptor beta chains below was sequenced from the same sample in a study of T cells in Graves' hyperthyroidism and ophthalmopathy. Amplified regions were TCR beta CDR3 sequences from RNA transcripts. Using the HTBI primer set, a first-round RT-PCR was run on the TCR CDR3. TCRdb itself ran the multiplex PCR reads through MiXCR, one entry per CDR3 protein. The sample has 300,000 to 450,000 distinct CDR3 sequences, around a quarter seen once; the top ten hold around four fifths. The sequencing sample was made of blood. The origin of the receptors is a man in his forties or fifties with Graves' hyperthyroidism.

This clonotype was recorded a few times. The chain joins TRBV12-3 or TRBV12-4 to TRBJ2-7; maybe TRBD1 (6 bases). V was cut by 8 bases and J by 6 bases, with 8 bases left in between. The CDR3 is 10 residues long. CDR3 residues: CASGGLEQYF. The CDR3 DNA is TGTGCCAGCGGGGGCCTCGAGCAGTACTTC.

Note on this clonotype: This clone may be a read error of a much larger clone one base away. The chain uses TRBV12-3 or TRBV12-4 and TRBJ2-1; 10 bases align to TRBD1. CDR3 length: 13 amino acids. The V and J ends lost 5 bases and 8 bases, in that order; junction bases with no gene match: 3. The CDR3 DNA follows: TGTGCCAGCAGTATGACAGGGGGCGATGAGCAGTTCTTC. It encodes CASSMTGGDEQFF.

This chain links TRBV28 with TRBJ2-1; 9 positions match TRBD1. Germline CDR1 MDHEN, CDR2 SYDVKM. The CDR3 is 15 amino acids. V was clipped by 6 bases and J by 8 bases; unmatched bases: 11. CDR3 sequence: CASRSGQGVNYEQFF. CDR3 DNA: TGTGCCAGCAGGTCGGGACAGGGTGTAAACTATGAGCAGTTCTTC.

Points on this clonotype: The conserved phenylalanine or tryptophan normally closing the CDR3 is absent here, so this likely arose from a read error. V usage is TRBV18 and J usage is TRBJ2-2; D not resolved. Trimming removed 4 bases from V and 5 bases from J, with 11 bases in between. The germline gives CDR1 KGHSH, CDR2 LQKENI. This CDR3 is built from 14 residues. Here the CDR3 DNA reads TGTGCCAGCTCACTCGACTTGAAGACCGGGGAGCTGTTTTTG. It is translated as CASSLDLKTGELFL.

The chain carries TRBV7-9 and TRBJ2-3; TRBD2 aligns across 8 bases. V shed 1 base and J 4 bases; nucleotides not matched to a gene: 10. This CDR3 comprises 17 residues. Germline CDR1 SEHNR, CDR2 FQNEAQ (reference sequence). CDR3: CASSLDRSGGPADTQYF. Written as DNA, the CDR3 is TGTGCCAGCAGCTTAGATAGGTCGGGAGGGCCGGCAGATACGCAGTATTTT.

This clonotype came up many times. The chain has TRBV7-2 and TRBJ2-5, with D tentatively TRBD1 or TRBD2 (5 bases each). The CDR3 length is 15 residues. V shed 1 base and J shed 5 bases, with 14 bases lying between them. Germline V gene lookup returns CDR1 SGHTA and CDR2 FQGNSA. The CDR3 DNA follows: TGTGCCAGCAGCTTAGGACTCGGCTGGGGGGAGACCCAGTACTTC. It encodes CASSLGLGWGETQYF.

This clonotype was found many times. V gene TRBV5-6 combines with J gene TRBJ2-5; no clear D gene. This CDR3 is 15 amino acids long. Germline CDR1 reads SGHDT; CDR2 reads YYEEEE. V shed 0 bases and J shed 2 bases, with 11 bases lying between them. CDR3 residues: CASSLVRRLQETQYF. The CDR3, as DNA: TGTGCCAGCAGCTTGGTGCGTCGACTTCAAGAGACCCAGTACTTC.